This T cell receptor beta chain originates from a study of T-cell memory formation after mild COVID-19. On the study more broadly: TCR clusters mostly belonged to single donors.

UMIs and sample barcodes were carried by the TCR alpha and TCR beta cDNA libraries that 5'RACE produced using constant-segment primers. MiXCR, run by TCRdb on the 5' RACE reads, gives a single entry per CDR3 protein. The sample contains hundreds of thousands of distinct CDR3 sequences, approximately 29% of which appear only once. J gave up 3 bases and V 6 bases, and 7 bases lay outside the gene matches. CDR3 length: 14 amino acids. Study findings and constraints: Clones that contracted from day 15 to 85 were balanced CD4/CD8, while later expanders leaned CD4+.

This clonotype has just one count. What it binds is not known. The source material was PBMCs or a T cell subset sorted from them (not recorded which). The V call is TRBV12-3 or TRBV12-4, the J call TRBJ1-2, with 7 bases aligning to TRBD1. This TCR was sampled from an adult woman who had mild COVID-19 (a few samples of this study predate the infection). Cell type and time point are not known. CDR3 loop: CASSPSDRDYGYTF. Written as DNA, the CDR3 is TGTGCCAGCAGCCCTTCAGACAGGGACTATGGCTACACCTTC.